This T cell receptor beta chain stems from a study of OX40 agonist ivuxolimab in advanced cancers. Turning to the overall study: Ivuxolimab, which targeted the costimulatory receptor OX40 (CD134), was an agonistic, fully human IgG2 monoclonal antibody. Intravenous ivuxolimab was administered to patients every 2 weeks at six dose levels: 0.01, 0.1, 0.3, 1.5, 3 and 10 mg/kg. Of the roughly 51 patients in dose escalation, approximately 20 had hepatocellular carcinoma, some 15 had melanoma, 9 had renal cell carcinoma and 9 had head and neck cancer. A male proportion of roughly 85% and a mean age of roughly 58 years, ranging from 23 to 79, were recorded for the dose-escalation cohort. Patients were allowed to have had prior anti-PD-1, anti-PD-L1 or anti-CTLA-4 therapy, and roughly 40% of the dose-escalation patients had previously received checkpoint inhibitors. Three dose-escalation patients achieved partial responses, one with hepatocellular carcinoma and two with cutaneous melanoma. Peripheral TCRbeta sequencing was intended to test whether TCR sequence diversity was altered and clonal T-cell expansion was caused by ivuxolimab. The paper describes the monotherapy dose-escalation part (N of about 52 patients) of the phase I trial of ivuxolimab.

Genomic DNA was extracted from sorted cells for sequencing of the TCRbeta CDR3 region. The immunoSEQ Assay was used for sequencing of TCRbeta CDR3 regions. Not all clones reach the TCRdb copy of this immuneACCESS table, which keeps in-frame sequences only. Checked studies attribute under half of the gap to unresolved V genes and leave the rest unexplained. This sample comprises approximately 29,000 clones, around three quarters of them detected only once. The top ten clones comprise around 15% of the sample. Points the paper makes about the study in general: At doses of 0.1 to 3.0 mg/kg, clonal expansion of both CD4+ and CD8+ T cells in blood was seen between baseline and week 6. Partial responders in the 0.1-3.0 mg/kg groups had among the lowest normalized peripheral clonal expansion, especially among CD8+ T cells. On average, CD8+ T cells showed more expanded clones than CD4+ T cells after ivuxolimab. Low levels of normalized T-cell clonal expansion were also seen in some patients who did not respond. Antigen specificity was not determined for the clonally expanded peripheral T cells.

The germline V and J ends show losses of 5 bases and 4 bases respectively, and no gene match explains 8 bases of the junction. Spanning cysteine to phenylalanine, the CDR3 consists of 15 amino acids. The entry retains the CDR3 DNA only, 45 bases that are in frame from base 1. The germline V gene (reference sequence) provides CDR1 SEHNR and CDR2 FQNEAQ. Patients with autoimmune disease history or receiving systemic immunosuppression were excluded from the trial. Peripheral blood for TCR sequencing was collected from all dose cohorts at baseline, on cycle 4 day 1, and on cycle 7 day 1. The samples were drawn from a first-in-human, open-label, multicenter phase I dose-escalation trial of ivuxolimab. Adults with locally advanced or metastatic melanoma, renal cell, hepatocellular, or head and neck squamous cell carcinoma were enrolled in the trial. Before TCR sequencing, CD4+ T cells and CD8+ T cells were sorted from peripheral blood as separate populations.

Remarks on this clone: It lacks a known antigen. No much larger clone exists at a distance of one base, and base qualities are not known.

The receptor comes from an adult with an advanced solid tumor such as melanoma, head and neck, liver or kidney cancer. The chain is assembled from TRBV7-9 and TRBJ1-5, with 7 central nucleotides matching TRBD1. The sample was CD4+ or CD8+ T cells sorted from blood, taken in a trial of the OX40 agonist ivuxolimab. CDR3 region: CASSDGQAPNQPQHF. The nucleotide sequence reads TGTGCCAGCAGCGATGGACAGGCCCCGAATCAGCCCCAGCATTTT.